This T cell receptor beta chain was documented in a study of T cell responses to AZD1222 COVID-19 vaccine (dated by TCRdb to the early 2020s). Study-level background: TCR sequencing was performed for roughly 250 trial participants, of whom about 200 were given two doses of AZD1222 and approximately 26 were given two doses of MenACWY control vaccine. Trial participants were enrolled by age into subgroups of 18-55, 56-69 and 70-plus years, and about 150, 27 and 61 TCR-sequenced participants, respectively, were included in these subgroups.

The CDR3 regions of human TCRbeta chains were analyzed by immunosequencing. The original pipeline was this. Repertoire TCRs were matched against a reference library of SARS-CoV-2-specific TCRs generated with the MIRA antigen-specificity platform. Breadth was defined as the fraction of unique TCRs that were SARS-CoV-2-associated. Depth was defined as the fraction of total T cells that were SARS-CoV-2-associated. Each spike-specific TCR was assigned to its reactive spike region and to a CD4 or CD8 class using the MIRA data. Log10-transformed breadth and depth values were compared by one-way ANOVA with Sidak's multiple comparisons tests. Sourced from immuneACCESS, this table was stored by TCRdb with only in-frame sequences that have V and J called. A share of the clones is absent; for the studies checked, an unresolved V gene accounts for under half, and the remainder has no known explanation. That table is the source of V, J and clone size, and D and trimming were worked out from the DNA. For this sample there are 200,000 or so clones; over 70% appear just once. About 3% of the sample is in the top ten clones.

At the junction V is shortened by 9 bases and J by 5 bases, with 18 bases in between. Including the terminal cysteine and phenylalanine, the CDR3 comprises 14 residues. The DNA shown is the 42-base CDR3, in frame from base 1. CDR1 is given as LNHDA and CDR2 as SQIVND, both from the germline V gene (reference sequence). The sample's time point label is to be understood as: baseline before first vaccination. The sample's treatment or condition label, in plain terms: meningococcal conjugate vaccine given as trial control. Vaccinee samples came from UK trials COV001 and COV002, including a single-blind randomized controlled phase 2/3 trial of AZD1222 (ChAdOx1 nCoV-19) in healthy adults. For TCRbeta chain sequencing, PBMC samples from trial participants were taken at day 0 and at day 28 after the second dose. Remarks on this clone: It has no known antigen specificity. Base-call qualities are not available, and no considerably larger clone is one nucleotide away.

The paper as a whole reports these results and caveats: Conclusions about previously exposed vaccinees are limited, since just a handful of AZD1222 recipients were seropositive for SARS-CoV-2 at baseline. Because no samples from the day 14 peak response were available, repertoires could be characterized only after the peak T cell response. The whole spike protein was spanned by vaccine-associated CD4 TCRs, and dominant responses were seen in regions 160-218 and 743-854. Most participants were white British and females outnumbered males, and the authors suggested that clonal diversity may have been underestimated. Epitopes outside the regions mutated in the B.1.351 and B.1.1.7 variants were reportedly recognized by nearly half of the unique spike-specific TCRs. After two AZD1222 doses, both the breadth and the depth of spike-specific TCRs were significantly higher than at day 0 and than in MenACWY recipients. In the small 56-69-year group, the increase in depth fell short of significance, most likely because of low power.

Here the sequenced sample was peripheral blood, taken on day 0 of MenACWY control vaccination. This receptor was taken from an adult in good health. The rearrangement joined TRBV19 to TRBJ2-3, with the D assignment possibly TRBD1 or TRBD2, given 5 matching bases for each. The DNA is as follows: TGTGCCAGCGAGCCGGGGACCGCGGGAGATACGCAGTATTTT. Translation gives CASEPGTAGDTQYF. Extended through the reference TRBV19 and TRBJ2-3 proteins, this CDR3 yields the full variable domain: DGGITQSPKYLFRKEGQNVTLSCEQNLNHDAMYWYRQDPGQGLRLIYYSQIVNDFQKGDIAEGYSVSREKKESFPLTVTSAQKNPTAFYLCASEPGTAGDTQYFGPGTRLTVL.